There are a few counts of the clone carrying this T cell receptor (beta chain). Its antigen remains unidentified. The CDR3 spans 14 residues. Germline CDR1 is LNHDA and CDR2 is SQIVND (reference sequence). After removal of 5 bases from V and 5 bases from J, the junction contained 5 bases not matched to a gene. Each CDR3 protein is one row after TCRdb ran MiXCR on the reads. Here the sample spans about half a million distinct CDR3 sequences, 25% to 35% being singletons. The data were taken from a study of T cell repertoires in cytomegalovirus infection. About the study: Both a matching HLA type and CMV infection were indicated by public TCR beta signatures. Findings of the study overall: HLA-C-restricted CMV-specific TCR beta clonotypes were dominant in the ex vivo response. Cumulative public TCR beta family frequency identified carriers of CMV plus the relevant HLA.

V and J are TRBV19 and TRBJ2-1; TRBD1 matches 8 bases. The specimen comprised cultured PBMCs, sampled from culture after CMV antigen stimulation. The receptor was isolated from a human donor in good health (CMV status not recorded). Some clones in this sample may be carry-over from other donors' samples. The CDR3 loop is CASSGQGGNNEQFF. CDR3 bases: TGTGCCAGTAGTGGACAGGGTGGCAACAATGAGCAGTTCTTC.